This T cell receptor (beta chain) was found in a study of blood T cell repertoires in COVID-19. Germline V lookup: CDR1 SGDLS, CDR2 YYNGEE. This CDR3 contains 16 residues. V dropped 3 bases and J dropped 4; count of bases not matched to a gene: 12. The assay was immunoSEQ multiplex PCR, and TCRdb's table has in-frame clones only and misses some. The repertoire holds around 180,000 clones, with roughly 80% as singletons. This sequence joins TRBV9 and TRBJ1-2; 7 bases match TRBD1. The clonotype originates from a woman aged 25 to 39 with acute or convalescent COVID-19. Sequencing was carried out using peripheral blood. The CDR3 nucleotides are TGTGCCAGCAGCGACGGCACTGACAGGGTCGGCTATGGCTACACCTTC. Translating it yields CASSDGTDRVGYGYTF.